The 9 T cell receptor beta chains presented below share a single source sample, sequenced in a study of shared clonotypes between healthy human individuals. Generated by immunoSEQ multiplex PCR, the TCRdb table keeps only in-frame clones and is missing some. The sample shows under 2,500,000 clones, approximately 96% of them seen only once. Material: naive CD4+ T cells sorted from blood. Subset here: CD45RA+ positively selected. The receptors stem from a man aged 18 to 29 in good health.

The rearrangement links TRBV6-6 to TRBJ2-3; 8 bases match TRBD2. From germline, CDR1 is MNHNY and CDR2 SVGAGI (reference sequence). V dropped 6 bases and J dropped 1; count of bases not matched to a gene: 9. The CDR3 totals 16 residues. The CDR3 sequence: CASSRDMTSGTDTQYF. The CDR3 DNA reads TGTGCCAGCAGCCGTGATATGACTAGCGGCACAGATACGCAGTATTTT.

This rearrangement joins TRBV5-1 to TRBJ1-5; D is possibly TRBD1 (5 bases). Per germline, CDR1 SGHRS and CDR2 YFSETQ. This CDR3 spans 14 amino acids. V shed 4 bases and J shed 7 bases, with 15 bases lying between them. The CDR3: CASSPVQGGQPQHF. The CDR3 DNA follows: TGCGCCAGCAGCCCGGTCCAGGGTGGGCAGCCCCAGCATTTT.

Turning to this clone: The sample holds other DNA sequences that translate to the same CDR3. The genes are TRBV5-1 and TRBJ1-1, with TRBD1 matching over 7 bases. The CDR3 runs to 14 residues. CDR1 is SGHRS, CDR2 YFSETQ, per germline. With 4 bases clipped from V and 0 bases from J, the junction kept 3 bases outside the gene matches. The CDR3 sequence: CASSAGQLNTEAFF. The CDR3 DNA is TGCGCCAGCAGCGCGGGACAGCTGAACACTGAAGCTTTCTTT.

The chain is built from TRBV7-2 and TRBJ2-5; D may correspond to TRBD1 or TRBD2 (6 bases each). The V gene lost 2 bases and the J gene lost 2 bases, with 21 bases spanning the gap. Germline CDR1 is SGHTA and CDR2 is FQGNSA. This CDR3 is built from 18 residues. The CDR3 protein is CASSLIPWVEGGQETQYF. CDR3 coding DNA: TGTGCCAGCAGCTTAATTCCGTGGGTGGAGGGGGGTCAAGAGACCCAGTACTTC.

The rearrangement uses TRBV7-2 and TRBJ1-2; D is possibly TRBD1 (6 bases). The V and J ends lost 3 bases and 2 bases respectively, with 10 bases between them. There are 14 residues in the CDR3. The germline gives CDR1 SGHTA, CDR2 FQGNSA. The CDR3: CASSLTGLNYGYTF. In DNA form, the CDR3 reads TGTGCCAGCAGCTTGACAGGATTAAACTATGGCTACACCTTC.

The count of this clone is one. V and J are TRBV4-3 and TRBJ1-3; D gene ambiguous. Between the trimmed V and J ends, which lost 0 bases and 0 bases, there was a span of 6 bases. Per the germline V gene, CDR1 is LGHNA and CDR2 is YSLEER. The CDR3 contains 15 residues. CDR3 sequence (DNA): TGCGCCAGCAGCCAAGAGATATCCTCTGGAAACACCATATATTTT. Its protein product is CASSQEISSGNTIYF.

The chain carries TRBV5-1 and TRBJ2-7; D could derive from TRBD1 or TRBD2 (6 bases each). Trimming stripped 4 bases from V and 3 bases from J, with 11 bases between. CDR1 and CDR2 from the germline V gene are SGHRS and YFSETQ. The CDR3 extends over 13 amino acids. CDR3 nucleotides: TGCGCCAGCAGCCGAGGGGGGTTCTACGAGCAGTACTTC. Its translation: CASSRGGFYEQYF.

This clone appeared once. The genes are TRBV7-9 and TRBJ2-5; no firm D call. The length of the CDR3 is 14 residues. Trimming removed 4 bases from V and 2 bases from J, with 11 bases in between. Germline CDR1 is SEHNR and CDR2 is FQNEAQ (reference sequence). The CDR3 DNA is TGTGCCAGCAGCTCAAACGTAGTTCAAGAGACCCAGTACTTC. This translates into CASSSNVVQETQYF.

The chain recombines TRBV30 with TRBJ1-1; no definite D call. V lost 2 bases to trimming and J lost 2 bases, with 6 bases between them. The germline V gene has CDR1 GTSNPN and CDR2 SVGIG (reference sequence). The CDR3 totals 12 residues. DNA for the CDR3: TGTGCCTGGAGTTTACCTAACACTGAAGCTTTCTTT. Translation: CAWSLPNTEAFF. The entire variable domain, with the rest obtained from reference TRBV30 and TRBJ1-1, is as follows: SQTIHQWPATLVQPVGSPLSLECTVEGTSNPNLYWYRQAAGRGLQLLFYSVGIGQISSEVPQNLSASRPQDRQFILSSKKLLLSDSGFYLCAWSLPNTEAFFGQGTRLTVV.